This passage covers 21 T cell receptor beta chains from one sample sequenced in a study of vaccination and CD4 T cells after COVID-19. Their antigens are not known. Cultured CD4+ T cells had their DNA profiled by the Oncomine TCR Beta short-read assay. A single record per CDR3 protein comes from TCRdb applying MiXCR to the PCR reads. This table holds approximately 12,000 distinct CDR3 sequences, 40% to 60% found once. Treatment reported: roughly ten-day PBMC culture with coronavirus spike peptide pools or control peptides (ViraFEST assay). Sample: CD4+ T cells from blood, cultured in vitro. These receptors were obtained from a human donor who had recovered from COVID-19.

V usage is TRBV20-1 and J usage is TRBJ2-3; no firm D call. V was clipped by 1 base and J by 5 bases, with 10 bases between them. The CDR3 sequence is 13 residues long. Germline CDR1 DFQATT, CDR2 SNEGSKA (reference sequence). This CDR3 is CSARAPRGDTQYF. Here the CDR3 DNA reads TGCAGTGCTAGAGCTCCCAGAGGAGATACGCAGTATTTT.

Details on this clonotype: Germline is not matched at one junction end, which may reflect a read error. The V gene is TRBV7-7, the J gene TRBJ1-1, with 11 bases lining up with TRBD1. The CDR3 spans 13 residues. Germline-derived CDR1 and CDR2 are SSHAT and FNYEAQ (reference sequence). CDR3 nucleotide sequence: TGTGCTAGCAGCCGGGACAGGGGGACTGAAGCTTTCTTT. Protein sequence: CASSRDRGTEAFF.

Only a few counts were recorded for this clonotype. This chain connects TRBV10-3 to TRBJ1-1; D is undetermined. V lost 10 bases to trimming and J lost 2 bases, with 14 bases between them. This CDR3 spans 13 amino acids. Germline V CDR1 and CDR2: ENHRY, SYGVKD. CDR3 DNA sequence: TGTGCCACCCGGGAATCGGGAAACACTGAAGCTTTCTTT. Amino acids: CATRESGNTEAFF.

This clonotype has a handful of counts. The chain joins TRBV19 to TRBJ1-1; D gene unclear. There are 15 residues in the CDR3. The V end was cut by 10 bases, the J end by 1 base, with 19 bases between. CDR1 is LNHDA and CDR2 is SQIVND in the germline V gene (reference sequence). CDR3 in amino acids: CATRTAAARNTEAFF. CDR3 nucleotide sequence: TGTGCCACCAGAACGGCCGCTGCCAGGAACACTGAAGCTTTCTTT.

This CDR3 reads CASGDRESYGYTF. In nucleotides, the CDR3 is TGCGCCAGCGGGGACAGGGAATCCTATGGCTACACCTTC. The chain couples TRBV5-1 to TRBJ1-2; 9 bases align to TRBD1. Germline trimming cut 7 bases from V and 4 bases from J; bases unmatched to any gene: 5. CDR1 is SGHRS and CDR2 is YFSETQ in the germline V gene. This CDR3 has 13 residues.

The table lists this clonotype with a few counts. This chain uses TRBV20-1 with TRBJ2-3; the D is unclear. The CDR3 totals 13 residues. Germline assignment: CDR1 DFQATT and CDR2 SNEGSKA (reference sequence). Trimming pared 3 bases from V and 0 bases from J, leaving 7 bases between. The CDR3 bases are TGCAGTGCTAGTACGGTGAGCACAGATACGCAGTATTTT. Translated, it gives CSASTVSTDTQYF.

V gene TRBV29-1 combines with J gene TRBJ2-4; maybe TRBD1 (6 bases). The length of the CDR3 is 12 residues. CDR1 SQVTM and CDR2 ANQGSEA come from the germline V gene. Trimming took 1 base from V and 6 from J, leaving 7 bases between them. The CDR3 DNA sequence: TGCAGCGTTGAAGCGGACAGAAACATTCAGTACTTC. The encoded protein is CSVEADRNIQYF.

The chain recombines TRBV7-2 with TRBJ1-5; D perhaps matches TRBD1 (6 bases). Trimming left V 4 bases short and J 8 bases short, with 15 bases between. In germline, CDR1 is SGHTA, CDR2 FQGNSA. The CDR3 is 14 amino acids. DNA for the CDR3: TGTGCCAGCAGCTCATCCGGGGGCTTGGAGCCCCAGCATTTT. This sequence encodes CASSSSGGLEPQHF.

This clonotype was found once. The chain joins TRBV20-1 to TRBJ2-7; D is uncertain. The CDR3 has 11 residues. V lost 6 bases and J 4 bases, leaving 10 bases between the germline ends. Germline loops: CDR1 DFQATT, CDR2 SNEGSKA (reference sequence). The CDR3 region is CSASDQYEQYF. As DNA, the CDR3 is TGCAGTGCCTCAGACCAGTACGAGCAGTACTTC.

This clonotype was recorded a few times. The CDR3, as DNA: TGTGCCAGCAGCTTGGGACAGGGGATTTACAATGAGCAGTTCTTC. It codes for CASSLGQGIYNEQFF. The J gene is TRBJ2-1, the V gene TRBV7-6; 10 bases are shared with TRBD1. The germline V gene has CDR1 SGHVS and CDR2 FNYEAQ. The length of the CDR3 is 15 residues. J lost 4 bases, V lost 3 bases, and 3 bases had no gene match.

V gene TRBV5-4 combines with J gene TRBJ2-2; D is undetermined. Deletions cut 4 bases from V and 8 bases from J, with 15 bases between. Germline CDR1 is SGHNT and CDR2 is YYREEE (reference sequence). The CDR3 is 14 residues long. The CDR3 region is CASSPVVTEGELFF. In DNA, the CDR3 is TGTGCCAGCAGCCCGGTCGTAACGGAAGGGGAGCTGTTTTTT.

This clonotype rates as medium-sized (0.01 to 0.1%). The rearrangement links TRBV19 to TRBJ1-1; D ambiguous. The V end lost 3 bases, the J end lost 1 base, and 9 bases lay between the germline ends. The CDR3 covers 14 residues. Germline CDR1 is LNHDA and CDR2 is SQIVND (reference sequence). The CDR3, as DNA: TGTGCCAGTAGTATTAAGGCAGCGAACACTGAAGCTTTCTTT. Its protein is CASSIKAANTEAFF.

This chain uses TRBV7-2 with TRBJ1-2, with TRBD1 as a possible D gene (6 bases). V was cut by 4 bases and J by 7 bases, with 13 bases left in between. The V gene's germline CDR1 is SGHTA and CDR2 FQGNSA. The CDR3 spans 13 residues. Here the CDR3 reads CASSSTGMTGYTF. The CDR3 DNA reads TGTGCCAGCAGCTCCACAGGGATGACTGGCTACACCTTC.

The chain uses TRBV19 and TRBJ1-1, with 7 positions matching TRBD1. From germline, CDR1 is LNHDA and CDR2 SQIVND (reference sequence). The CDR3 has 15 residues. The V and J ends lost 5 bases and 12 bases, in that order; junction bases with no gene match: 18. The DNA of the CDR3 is TGTGCCAGTAGTTCCCCCTTTACAGGGGACTTAGCACCTTTCTTT. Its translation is CASSSPFTGDLAPFF.

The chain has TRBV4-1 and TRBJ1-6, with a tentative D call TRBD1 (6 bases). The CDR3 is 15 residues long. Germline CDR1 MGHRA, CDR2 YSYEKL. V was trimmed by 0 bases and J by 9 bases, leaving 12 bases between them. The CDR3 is CASSQDPGVGSPLHF. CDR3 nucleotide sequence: TGCGCCAGCAGCCAAGATCCAGGGGTGGGTTCACCCCTCCACTTT.

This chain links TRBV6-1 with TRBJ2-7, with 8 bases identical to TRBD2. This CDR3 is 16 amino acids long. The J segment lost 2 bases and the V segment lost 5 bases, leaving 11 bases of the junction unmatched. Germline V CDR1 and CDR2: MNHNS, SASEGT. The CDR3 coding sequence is TGTGCCAGCAGTCCCTCGGGGGGGCGTGGGGCCTACGAGCAGTACTTC. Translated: CASSPSGGRGAYEQYF.

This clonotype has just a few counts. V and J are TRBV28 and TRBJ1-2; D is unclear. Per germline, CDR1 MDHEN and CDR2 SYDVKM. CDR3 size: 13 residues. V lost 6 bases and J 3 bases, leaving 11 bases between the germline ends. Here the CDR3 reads CASRGLTYYGYTF. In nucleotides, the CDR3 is TGTGCCAGCAGGGGCTTGACCTACTATGGCTACACCTTC.

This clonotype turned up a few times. The CDR3 region is CASSIVGTGRSPLHF. The CDR3 region has the DNA TGTGCCAGTAGTATAGTTGGGACAGGGCGCTCACCCCTCCACTTT. This sequence joins TRBV19 and TRBJ1-6, with 9 bases matching TRBD1. From germline, CDR1 is LNHDA and CDR2 SQIVND (reference sequence). V lost 1 base and J lost 10; bases outside the gene matches: 5. The CDR3 is 15 residues long.

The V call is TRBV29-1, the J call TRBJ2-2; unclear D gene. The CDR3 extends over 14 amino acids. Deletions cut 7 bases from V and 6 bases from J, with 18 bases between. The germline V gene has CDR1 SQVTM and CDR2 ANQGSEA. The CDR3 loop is CSARHENGAGELFF. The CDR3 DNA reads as TGCAGCGCCCGACATGAGAATGGGGCCGGGGAGCTGTTTTTT.

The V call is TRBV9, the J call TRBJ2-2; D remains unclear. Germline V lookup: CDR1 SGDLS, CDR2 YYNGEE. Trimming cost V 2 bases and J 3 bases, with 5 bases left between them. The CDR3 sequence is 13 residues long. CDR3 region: CASSVRYTGELFF. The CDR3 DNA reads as TGTGCCAGCAGCGTTAGATACACCGGGGAGCTGTTTTTT.

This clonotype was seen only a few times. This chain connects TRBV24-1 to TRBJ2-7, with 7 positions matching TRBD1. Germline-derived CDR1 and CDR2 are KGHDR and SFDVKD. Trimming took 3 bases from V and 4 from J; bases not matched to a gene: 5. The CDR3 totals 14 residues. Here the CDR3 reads CATSDPSGGYEQYF. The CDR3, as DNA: TGTGCCACCAGTGATCCCTCAGGGGGATACGAGCAGTACTTC.